The 23 T cell receptor beta chains presented below share a single source sample, sequenced in a study of T cell repertoires in aging, cancer and after chemotherapy. A mixed TRB-A/B primer pool amplified rearranged TRB by multiplex touch-down PCR. TCRdb processed the multiplex PCR reads anew with MiXCR; each CDR3 protein has one entry. The repertoire has 8,100 or so distinct CDR3 sequences, roughly 32% of them found once; the top ten carry over 3%. TCR beta rearrangements were amplified from peripheral blood genomic DNA. The sample consisted of blood. These receptors all stem from a human donor in good health.

To note about this clonotype: Because the CDR3 is missing its conserved closing phenylalanine or tryptophan, this is likely a read error. It is unclear where the CDR3 begins or ends on the DNA, so no DNA is shown, and the CDR3 is as TCRdb lists it. The chain is built from TRBV10-1 and TRBJ2-1; the tabulated D call, TRBD2, remains unverified against the DNA. Germline-derived CDR1 and CDR2 are WNHNN and SYGVQD (reference sequence). From its first to its last residue, the CDR3 has 8 amino acids. CDR3 loop: CASSRTSI.

Only a few counts were recorded for this clonotype. The rearrangement uses TRBV7-2 and TRBJ1-5, with D maybe TRBD1 (5 bases). There are 16 residues in the CDR3. Trimming removed 1 base at V and 2 bases at J, with 12 bases between. Germline loops: CDR1 SGHTA, CDR2 FQGNSA. The CDR3 spells CASSLVATDGNQPQHF. The CDR3 coding sequence is TGTGCCAGCAGCTTAGTGGCGACAGACGGCAATCAGCCCCAGCATTTT.

The gene calls are TRBV5-4 and TRBJ1-1, with D maybe TRBD1 (6 bases). The germline CDR1 and CDR2 sequences are SGHNT and YYREEE (reference sequence). This CDR3 contains 19 residues. The V end was cut by 4 bases, the J end by 5 bases, with 30 bases between. CDR3 sequence: CASSPRWDIKLHSKTEAFF. The DNA of the CDR3 is TGTGCCAGCAGCCCACGCTGGGACATTAAACTCCATTCCAAGACTGAAGCTTTCTTT.

The J gene is TRBJ2-3, the V gene TRBV6-2 or TRBV6-3, with 10 bases lining up with TRBD2. The germline V gene encodes CDR1 MNHEY and CDR2 SVGEGT. The V and J ends lost 6 bases and 0 bases, in that order; junction bases with no gene match: 3. This CDR3 is built from 15 residues. This chain's CDR3 is CASSPTSGSTDTQYF. The DNA for the CDR3 is TGTGCCAGCAGCCCGACTAGCGGGAGCACAGATACGCAGTATTTT.

The chain links TRBV19 to TRBJ1-1; D gene unclear. The CDR3 is 13 residues long. V was shortened by 3 bases and J by 5 bases, with 10 bases between the two germline ends. In germline, CDR1 is LNHDA, CDR2 SQIVND (reference sequence). The CDR3 sequence: CASSISGNTEAFF. For the CDR3, the DNA is TGTGCCAGTAGTATCTCCGGGAATACTGAAGCTTTCTTT.

DNA for the CDR3: TGTGCCAGCAGTTTAGCCCGTGGCAGGGGAAGAACTGAAGCTTTCTTT. Translation: CASSLARGRGRTEAFF. The V call is TRBV12-3 or TRBV12-4, the J call TRBJ1-1; D may be TRBD1 (6 bases). The CDR3 is made up of 16 amino acids. Between the trimmed V and J ends, which lost 0 bases and 5 bases, there was a span of 16 bases.

This clonotype was seen a handful of times. V usage is TRBV4-3 and J usage is TRBJ2-1; TRBD2 matches at 10 bases. The germline V gene encodes CDR1 LGHNA and CDR2 YSLEER. This CDR3 has 18 residues. V lost 1 base and J lost 8; bases outside the gene matches: 14. CDR3 region: CASSQVTRTSGDGDEQFF. CDR3 coding DNA: TGCGCCAGCAGCCAAGTCACCAGGACTAGCGGAGACGGGGATGAGCAGTTCTTC.

Only a few counts were recorded for this clonotype. The chain couples TRBV29-1 to TRBJ2-5; TRBD1 matches at 7 bases. The CDR3 sequence is 12 residues long. V shed 7 bases, J shed 1 base, and the junction held 3 bases outside the gene matches. CDR1 is SQVTM, CDR2 ANQGSEA, per germline. The CDR3 coding sequence is TGCAGCGGAGGACAGGCCCAAGAGACCCAGTACTTC. Residues: CSGGQAQETQYF.

The chain combines TRBV30 with TRBJ1-6; no clear D gene. V was trimmed by 7 bases and J by 2 bases, leaving 15 bases between them. The CDR3 extends over 15 amino acids. Germline values: CDR1 GTSNPN, CDR2 SVGIG (reference sequence). The CDR3 DNA follows: TGTGCCTTGAGGTTTTCATCTACCTATAATTCACCCCTCCACTTT. It is translated as CALRFSSTYNSPLHF.

V usage is TRBV7-3 and J usage is TRBJ1-1, with 7 bases that match TRBD1. Germline V gives CDR1 SGHTA, CDR2 FQGTGA. The junction had 14 bases not matched to a gene; V was cut back by 5 bases and J by 11 bases. The CDR3 runs to 14 residues. The CDR3 bases are TGTGCCAGCAGCCCGGGTGAGACAGGGAGGTATGCTTTCTTT. It codes for CASSPGETGRYAFF.

This clonotype is medium-sized within its sample. The genes are TRBV7-2 and TRBJ2-1; D not certain. V shed 4 bases and J shed 7 bases, with 11 bases lying between them. This CDR3 has 13 amino acids. Per germline, CDR1 SGHTA and CDR2 FQGNSA. The chain's CDR3 is CASSSPLVNEQFF. The CDR3 nucleotides are TGTGCCAGCAGCTCTCCCCTAGTAAATGAGCAGTTCTTC. The full variable domain, with the rest looked up from reference TRBV7-2 and TRBJ2-1, is GAGVSQSPSNKVTEKGKDVELRCDPISGHTALYWYRQSLGQGLEFLIYFQGNSAPDKSGLPSDRFSAERTGGSVSTLTIQRTQQEDSAVYLCASSSPLVNEQFFGPGTRLTVL.

Concerning this clonotype: The limits of the CDR3 on the DNA are not certain, so only TCRdb's listed CDR3 is given. The chain joins TRBV7-5 to TRBJ2-3; no DNA check was done on the table's D call, TRBD1. TRBV7-5 is termed a pseudogene. The CDR3 is 19 amino acids long, termini counted. The CDR3 sequence is CISVPEARIPGRATDTQYF.

The gene calls are TRBV4-2 and TRBJ2-1; 9 bases align to TRBD1. Germline V gives CDR1 LGHNA, CDR2 YNFKEQ. The CDR3 length is 14 residues. The ends lost 2 bases at V and 8 bases at J; junction bases unmatched: 4. The CDR3 DNA is TGTGCCAGCAGCCAAAGGACAGGGGCCCATGAGCAGTTCTTC. Its translation: CASSQRTGAHEQFF.

This chain connects TRBV6-4 to TRBJ1-1; 7 positions match TRBD1. Per the germline V gene, CDR1 is MRHNA and CDR2 is SNTAGT. V shed 4 bases, J shed 3 bases, and the junction held 5 bases outside the gene matches. CDR3 size: 14 residues. This CDR3 reads CASSVHTGDTEAFF. Here the CDR3 DNA reads TGTGCCAGCAGTGTCCACACAGGGGACACTGAAGCTTTCTTT.

This sequence joins TRBV6-5 and TRBJ2-7; possibly TRBD1 for D (5 bases). The CDR3 has 16 residues. CDR1 and CDR2 from the germline V gene are MNHEY and SVGAGI. V lost 7 bases and J lost 6, with 25 bases in between. The CDR3 sequence: CASTAAGPPASLEQYF. The CDR3 region has the DNA TGTGCCAGCACCGCCGCAGGGCCTCCAGCCTCTCTCGAGCAGTACTTC.

The chain joins TRBV25-1 to TRBJ2-6; D gene unclear. The CDR3 totals 13 residues. CDR1 MGHDK and CDR2 SYGVNS come from the germline V gene. Trimming pared 4 bases from V and 0 bases from J, leaving 1 base between. CDR3 nucleotides: TGTGCCAGCAGTGTCTCTGGGGCCAACGTCCTGACTTTC. It translates to CASSVSGANVLTF.

There are a few counts of this clonotype. This chain connects TRBV11-1 to TRBJ2-1, with 15 bases identical to TRBD2. The CDR3 spans 16 residues. J lost 7 bases, V lost 5 bases, and 6 bases had no gene match. The germline CDR1 and CDR2 sequences are SGHAT and FQDESV (reference sequence). The CDR3 region has the DNA TGTGCCAGCAGCCCCGGACTAGCGGGAGGGTTGAATGAGCAGTTCTTC. This sequence encodes CASSPGLAGGLNEQFF.

This clonotype is deemed medium-sized (0.01 to 0.1%). This chain links TRBV27 with TRBJ1-5; 9 positions match TRBD1. V lost 6 bases to trimming and J lost 9 bases; unmatched junction nucleotides: 12. Germline assignment: CDR1 MNHEY and CDR2 SMNVEV (reference sequence). This CDR3 is built from 15 residues. Here the CDR3 DNA reads TGTGCCAGCAGCTATGGGACAGGGTCCTCGTGGCCCCAGCATTTT. Its translation is CASSYGTGSSWPQHF.

V and J are TRBV20-1 and TRBJ1-1; possibly TRBD1 for D (5 bases). V lost 0 bases and J 0 bases, leaving 11 bases between the germline ends. In germline, CDR1 is DFQATT, CDR2 SNEGSKA (reference sequence). CDR3 length: 15 residues. In DNA, the CDR3 is TGCAGTGCTAGAGATCCTCGGGGCCTGAACACTGAAGCTTTCTTT. Amino acid sequence: CSARDPRGLNTEAFF.

This clonotype was picked up one time. With a much larger clone just one base away, this may be a read error. The gene calls are TRBV29-1 and TRBJ2-1; D might be TRBD2 (5 bases). The CDR3 spans 15 residues. CDR1 is SQVTM, CDR2 ANQGSEA, per germline. The CDR3 here is CSVDGADDSYIEQFF. The CDR3, as DNA: TGCAGCGTTGACGGAGCGGACGACTCCTACATTGAGCAGTTCTTC.

V gene TRBV30 combines with J gene TRBJ2-3; possible D gene TRBD2, 6 bases. Germline values: CDR1 GTSNPN, CDR2 SVGIG (reference sequence). V was trimmed by 1 base and J by 0 bases, leaving 14 bases between them. The CDR3 has 16 amino acids. The CDR3 protein is CAWSGDPSGSTDTQYF. CDR3 sequence (DNA): TGTGCCTGGAGTGGAGACCCAAGCGGGAGCACAGATACGCAGTATTTT. The full variable domain, rest sourced from reference TRBV30 and TRBJ2-3, is SQTIHQWPATLVQPVGSPLSLECTVEGTSNPNLYWYRQAAGRGLQLLFYSVGIGQISSEVPQNLSASRPQDRQFILSSKKLLLSDSGFYLCAWSGDPSGSTDTQYFGPGTRLTVL.

The genes are TRBV25-1 and TRBJ1-2; D might be TRBD1 (5 bases). Looked up from germline, CDR1 is MGHDK and CDR2 is SYGVNS. The length of the CDR3 is 11 residues. Trimming pared 7 bases from V and 8 bases from J, leaving 11 bases between. The CDR3 DNA reads TGTGCCAGCACGGGGGGGAGAGGCTACACCTTC. As protein: CASTGGRGYTF.

This clonotype has just a few counts. V usage is TRBV20-1 and J usage is TRBJ2-7; 14 bases agree with TRBD2. CDR3 length equals 13 residues. Trimming removed 6 bases from V and 4 bases from J; junction bases left unmatched: 2. The germline gives CDR1 DFQATT, CDR2 SNEGSKA (reference sequence). For the CDR3, the DNA is TGCAGTGCCGGGACTAGCGGGAGATACGAGCAGTACTTC. Translation gives CSAGTSGRYEQYF.